These 4 T cell receptor beta chains were all obtained from the same sample, sequenced in a study of T cell responses to AZD1222 COVID-19 vaccine. The protocol was immunoSEQ multiplex PCR, while the TCRdb copy is restricted to in-frame clones and leaves out a portion. Among 100,000 or so clones listed, roughly nine tenths were seen once. The sequences come from peripheral blood, collected 28 days after the second AZD1222 dose. The receptor set was obtained from an adult who received the AZD1222 COVID-19 vaccine.

The chain links TRBV27 to TRBJ1-5, with D unresolved. The CDR3 contains 16 residues. The ends were cut back, 0 bases at V and 1 base at J, with 10 bases in the middle. Germline CDR1 MNHEY, CDR2 SMNVEV (reference sequence). CDR3: CASSLSGGLSNQPQHF. The CDR3 DNA reads as TGTGCCAGCAGTTTATCAGGAGGGTTAAGCAATCAGCCCCAGCATTTT.

The chain links TRBV27 to TRBJ2-3; D is possibly TRBD1 (5 bases). CDR1 is MNHEY, CDR2 SMNVEV, per germline (reference sequence). The CDR3 has 16 residues. Trimming shortened V by 8 bases and J by 1 base, and 19 bases separated the two germline ends. DNA of the CDR3: TGTGCCAGCCTCTCTATAGGGGCATACGGCACAGATACGCAGTATTTT. Translating gives CASLSIGAYGTDTQYF.

The rearrangement uses TRBV6-1 and TRBJ2-1; a weak D match, TRBD2 (6 bases). The germline V gene encodes CDR1 MNHNS and CDR2 SASEGT. Trimming pared 3 bases from V and 3 bases from J, leaving 15 bases between. CDR3 length: 16 residues. The CDR3 is CASSDNVLASYNEQFF. The CDR3, as DNA: TGTGCCAGCAGTGATAATGTACTAGCCAGCTACAATGAGCAGTTCTTC.

DNA of the CDR3: TGTGCCAGTAGTATTTATGCGACTAGCAATCAGCCCCAGCATTTT. Translating it yields CASSIYATSNQPQHF. The chain has TRBV19 and TRBJ1-5; D is undetermined. The CDR3 extends over 15 amino acids. Germline V lookup: CDR1 LNHDA, CDR2 SQIVND (reference sequence). Trimming removed 3 bases at V and 0 bases at J, with 9 bases between.